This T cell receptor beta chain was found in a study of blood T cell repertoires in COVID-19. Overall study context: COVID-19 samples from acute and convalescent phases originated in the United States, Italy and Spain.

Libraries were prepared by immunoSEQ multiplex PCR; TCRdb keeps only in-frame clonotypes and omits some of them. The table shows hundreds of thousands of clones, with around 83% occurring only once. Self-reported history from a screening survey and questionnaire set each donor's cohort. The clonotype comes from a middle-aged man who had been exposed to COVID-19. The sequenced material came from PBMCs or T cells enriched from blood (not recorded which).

The CDR3 is CASSSTRSNEKLFF. The DNA of the CDR3 is TGTGCCAGCAGCAGTACACGCTCTAATGAAAAACTGTTTTTT. The rearrangement links TRBV3-1 (or the pseudogene TRBV3-2) to TRBJ1-4; D is uncertain. The germline V and J ends were trimmed by 5 bases and 3 bases, with 10 bases remaining between them. Germline V lookup: CDR1 LGHDT, CDR2 YNNKEL (reference sequence). CDR3 size: 14 residues.